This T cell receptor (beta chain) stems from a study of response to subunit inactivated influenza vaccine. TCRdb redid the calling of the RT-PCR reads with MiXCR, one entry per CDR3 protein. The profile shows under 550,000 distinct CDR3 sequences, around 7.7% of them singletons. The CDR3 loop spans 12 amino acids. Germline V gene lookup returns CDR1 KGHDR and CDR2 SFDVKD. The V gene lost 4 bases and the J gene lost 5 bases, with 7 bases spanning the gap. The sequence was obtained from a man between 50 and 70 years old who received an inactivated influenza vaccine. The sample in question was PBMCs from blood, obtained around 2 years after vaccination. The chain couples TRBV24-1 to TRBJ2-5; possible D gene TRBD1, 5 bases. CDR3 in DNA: TGTGCCACCAGTGAGGCAGGGGAGACCCAGTACTTC. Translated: CATSEAGETQYF.